These 9 T cell receptor beta chains were all obtained from the same sample, sequenced in a study of blood T cell repertoires in COVID-19. Sequencing used immunoSEQ multiplex PCR; TCRdb keeps in-frame clones, though not all of them. The table records 70,000 or so clones, under 85% of them present only once. Sample: peripheral blood. These TCRs come from a man aged 55 to 70 with COVID-19, enrolled during active disease.

This chain's CDR3 is CASSPGTSGSFYNEQFF. The CDR3 DNA is TGCGCCAGCAGCCCTGGGACTAGCGGGAGTTTCTACAATGAGCAGTTCTTC. This chain uses TRBV5-1 with TRBJ2-1; 14 bases are shared with TRBD2. The CDR3 loop spans 17 amino acids. V shed 4 bases and J 3 bases; nucleotides not matched to a gene: 6. Germline-derived CDR1 and CDR2 are SGHRS and YFSETQ.

A single count supports this clone. CDR3 amino acids: CASSVAGKDTQYF. Here the CDR3 DNA reads TGTGCCAGCAGCGTAGCAGGGAAAGATACGCAGTATTTT. The J gene is TRBJ2-3, the V gene TRBV9; possibly TRBD1 for D (5 bases). The CDR3 is 13 residues long. Germline lookup yields CDR1 SGDLS and CDR2 YYNGEE. Between the trimmed V and J ends, which lost 0 bases and 5 bases, there was a span of 7 bases.

The rearrangement links TRBV7-2 to TRBJ1-1; D unresolved. The CDR3 covers 14 residues. Per the germline V gene, CDR1 is SGHTA and CDR2 is FQGNSA. V shed 2 bases and J shed 7 bases, with 14 bases lying between them. CDR3 sequence: CASSLMRGQHEAFF. The CDR3 region has the DNA TGTGCCAGCAGCTTAATGCGCGGTCAGCATGAAGCTTTCTTT.

This chain uses TRBV28 with TRBJ2-5; TRBD2 matches 12 bases. The CDR3 sequence is 17 residues long. The germline gives CDR1 MDHEN, CDR2 SYDVKM. Germline trimming cut 6 bases from V and 3 bases from J; bases unmatched to any gene: 11. The CDR3 DNA follows: TGTGCCAGCAGCCAGACTAGCGGGAGCGAACAGGAAGAGACCCAGTACTTC. It translates to CASSQTSGSEQEETQYF.

The rearrangement joins TRBV5-1 to TRBJ1-1, with D hard to call. The CDR3 covers 14 residues. The V and J ends lost 0 bases and 4 bases respectively, with 10 bases between them. The germline CDR1 and CDR2 sequences are SGHRS and YFSETQ. The CDR3: CASSLGVRPTEAFF. For the CDR3, the DNA is TGCGCCAGCAGCTTGGGTGTCCGTCCCACTGAAGCTTTCTTT.

The genes are TRBV18 and TRBJ2-3; 7 bases are a match to TRBD1. Germline V gene sequence: CDR1 KGHSH, CDR2 LQKENI. V trimming: 4 bases; J trimming: 2 bases; junction bases outside the gene matches: 6. The CDR3 totals 15 residues. The CDR3 spells CASSLSGTDTDTQYF. The CDR3 coding sequence is TGTGCCAGCTCACTCTCCGGGACAGACACAGATACGCAGTATTTT.

The CDR3 loop reads CASSFGGTYNEQFF. In DNA form, the CDR3 reads TGTGCCAGCAGCTTCGGGGGTACCTACAATGAGCAGTTCTTC. The rearrangement joins TRBV7-2 to TRBJ2-1; tentative D call: TRBD2 (6 bases). This CDR3 is 14 amino acids long. Germline CDR1 SGHTA, CDR2 FQGNSA. Trimming left V 3 bases short and J 2 bases short, with 8 bases between.

The chain recombines TRBV28 with TRBJ1-2; D possibly corresponds to TRBD1 (5 bases). Germline CDR1 MDHEN, CDR2 SYDVKM. V was trimmed by 5 bases and J by 7 bases, leaving 11 bases between them. The CDR3 has 12 residues. CDR3 loop: CASSRGRVGYTF. As DNA, the CDR3 is TGTGCCAGCAGTCGGGGGAGGGTTGGCTACACCTTC.

The V gene is TRBV6-5, the J gene TRBJ1-3, with 10 bases aligning to TRBD1. The J segment lost 3 bases and the V segment lost 7 bases, leaving 6 bases of the junction unmatched. CDR1 is MNHEY and CDR2 is SVGAGI in the germline V gene. There are 15 residues in the CDR3. In DNA, the CDR3 is TGTGCCAGCATCCGGACAGGGGGGATTGGAAACACCATATATTTT. Translated, it gives CASIRTGGIGNTIYF.